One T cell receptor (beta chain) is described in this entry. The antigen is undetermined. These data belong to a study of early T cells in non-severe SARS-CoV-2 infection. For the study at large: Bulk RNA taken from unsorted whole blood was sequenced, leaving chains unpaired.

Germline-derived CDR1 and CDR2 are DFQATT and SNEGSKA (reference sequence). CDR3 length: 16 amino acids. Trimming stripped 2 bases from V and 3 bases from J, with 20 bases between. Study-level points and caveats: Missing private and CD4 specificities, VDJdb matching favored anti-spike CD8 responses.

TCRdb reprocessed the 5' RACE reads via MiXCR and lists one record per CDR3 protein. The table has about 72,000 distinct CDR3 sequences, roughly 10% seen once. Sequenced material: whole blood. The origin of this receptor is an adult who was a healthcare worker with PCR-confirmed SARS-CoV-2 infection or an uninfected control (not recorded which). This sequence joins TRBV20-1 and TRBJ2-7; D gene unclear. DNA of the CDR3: TGCAGTGCTAGATCACCTCGCATAGGTTCCTTCTACGAGCAGTACTTC. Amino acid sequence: CSARSPRIGSFYEQYF.